These T cell receptor beta chains were read from a single sample in a study of blood T cell repertoires in COVID-19. Clones were sequenced by immunoSEQ multiplex PCR, and TCRdb holds only the in-frame ones, with some missing. Of approximately 61,000 clones in the sample, around 85% were seen once. Sample: peripheral blood. Receptors were obtained from a woman aged 70 to 79 with acute or convalescent COVID-19. Each CDR3 is given with its conserved first and last residue.

TRBV11-2	TRBJ2-1	CASSLERTSGGASEQFF
TRBV28	TRBJ2-6	CASSSQTAAGANVLTF
TRBV5-1	TRBJ2-3	CASSSLGQGDTDTQYF
TRBV5-1	TRBJ1-6	CASSLDSFSPLHF
TRBV3-1/TRBV3-2	TRBJ2-3	CASSQQYVSRYTQYF
TRBV3-1/TRBV3-2	TRBJ1-4	CASSQGRGANEKLFF
TRBV5-4	TRBJ2-1	CASSPRGASGGYEQFF
TRBV7-2	TRBJ2-7	CASSRDGGGTYEQYF
TRBV2	TRBJ2-4	CASSVGGRDIQYF
TRBV6-5	TRBJ1-6	CASRGKGAYNSPLHF
TRBV12-5	TRBJ1-2	CASGFFGGYTF
TRBV6-1	TRBJ1-3	CASSDPRDRGFTSGNTIYF
TRBV3-1/TRBV3-2	TRBJ2-7	CASSQAPRGVRRKQYF
TRBV10-2	TRBJ2-3	CASSERLGSTDTQYF
TRBV11-3	TRBJ2-2	CASSSSGFGELFF
TRBV4-2	TRBJ2-2	CASSQGTSGIFANTGELFF
TRBV7-8	TRBJ2-3	CASSWDRGADTQYF
TRBV6-1	TRBJ1-4	CASSDAGEKLFF
TRBV19	TRBJ1-2	CASSIGRVNYGYTF
TRBV6-4	TRBJ2-7	CASSVEAGDNYEQYF
TRBV2	TRBJ1-5	CASSGGQVTPQHF
TRBV19	TRBJ1-1	CASSSDQGGNTEAFF
TRBV6-1	TRBJ1-2	CASSEAQGVYYGYTF
TRBV18	TRBJ2-3	CASSRSALQGSDTQYF
TRBV7-2	TRBJ2-1	CASTPHRGGRNEQFF
TRBV2	TRBJ1-1	CASKDRANTEAFF
TRBV6-1	TRBJ2-3	CASSARLAGGSDTQYF
TRBV6-6	TRBJ2-3	CASRRGSGGTDTQYF
TRBV5-1	TRBJ1-4	CASSFQAQNEKLFF
TRBV19	TRBJ1-2	CASTLQENYGYTF
TRBV6-5	TRBJ2-5	CASRTSGGAQETQYF
TRBV5-5	TRBJ2-1	CASSFGLASHEQFF
TRBV5-1	TRBJ2-1	CASSTHPTGGIYEQFF